This T cell receptor (beta chain) comes out of a study of CD8+CD57+ T cells in acquired aplastic anemia. Broader study findings: CD8+ Simpson's diversity did not differ significantly between patients and controls.

Genomic DNA was employed as the template in profiling TCR beta VDJ and CDR3. TCRdb passed the reads through MiXCR, listing each CDR3 protein once. Among under 250,000 distinct CDR3 sequences, more than 40% were seen once, and the ten largest hold less than 9%. The V end lost 3 bases, the J end lost 0 bases, and 21 bases lay between the germline ends. Per germline, CDR1 LNHDA and CDR2 SQIVND (reference sequence). This CDR3 is 20 amino acids long. It was patients with CD8+CD57+ cell expansion by flow cytometry who were chosen for sequencing. This clonotype was recorded at least ten times. Its antigen is currently unknown.

The chain uses TRBV19 and TRBJ2-6; possibly TRBD2 for D (6 bases). The sample taken for sequencing was sorted CD4+, CD8+, or CD8+CD57+ T cells (not recorded which) from PBMCs. This sequence was found in a human donor with aplastic anemia. This CDR3 is CASSIPGDPGLTSGANVLTF. CDR3 coding DNA: TGTGCCAGTAGTATTCCAGGTGATCCGGGACTCACCTCTGGGGCCAACGTCCTGACTTTC.